Sequencing of this T cell receptor beta chain was carried out in a study of blood T cells in healthy people across ages. To note about this clonotype: Antigen specificity is unknown.

Study-level findings and limits: Unsorted PBMC input precluded a conclusive naive versus antigen-experienced comparison.

A second PCR, run for roughly 7 to 12 cycles, used a sample-barcoded 5' primer plus a J-beta primer mix. TCRdb reprocessed the 5' RACE reads via MiXCR and lists one record per CDR3 protein. The repertoire holds about 400,000 distinct CDR3 sequences, with about 55% as singletons. The sample consisted of blood. The TCR comes from a man between 60 and 75 years old in good health.

For the CDR3, the DNA is TGCAGCGTTGGAAGGCGGGCCGAAGAGACCCAGTACTTC. It is translated as CSVGRRAEETQYF. This chain connects TRBV29-1 to TRBJ2-5, with D possibly matching TRBD2 (5 bases). V lost 4 bases to trimming and J lost 3 bases, with 12 bases between them. The CDR3 runs to 13 residues. CDR1 is SQVTM, CDR2 ANQGSEA, per germline.